This is a list of T cell receptor beta chains from one sample in a study of blood T cell repertoires in COVID-19. Some clones are missing from TCRdb's copy, which holds only in-frame ones; the method was immunoSEQ multiplex PCR. Here the sample spans 130,000 to 150,000 clones, just under 80% being singletons. Sequencing used peripheral blood. The receptors were gathered from a woman aged 60 to 75 with acute or convalescent COVID-19. The CDR3 runs from the conserved cysteine through the conserved F or W. Each record gives: J gene, clone size, D gene, V gene, CDR3 length, CDR3 protein, CDR3 DNA. A D gene is named only where the DNA matches it firmly. Where a row states a size, it is once, few, many or the class of an expanded clone; other rows omit it.

J gene: TRBJ1-2
clone size: .
D gene: .
V gene: TRBV7-8
CDR3 length: 16
CDR3 protein: CASSLDAGGANYGYTF
CDR3 DNA: TGTGCCAGCAGCTTAGATGCGGGGGGCGCGAACTATGGCTACACCTTC

J gene: TRBJ2-7
clone size: .
D gene: TRBD1
V gene: TRBV7-9
CDR3 length: 15
CDR3 protein: CASSFPGQGAYEQYF
CDR3 DNA: TGTGCCAGCAGCTTCCCGGGACAGGGGGCCTACGAGCAGTACTTC

J gene: TRBJ1-1
clone size: .
D gene: TRBD1
V gene: TRBV20-1
CDR3 length: 11
CDR3 protein: CSASPQGAAFF
CDR3 DNA: TGCAGTGCTAGCCCTCAGGGGGCGGCTTTCTTT

J gene: TRBJ1-1
clone size: .
D gene: .
V gene: TRBV18
CDR3 length: 14
CDR3 protein: CASSPLALNTEAFF
CDR3 DNA: TGTGCCAGCTCACCACTTGCGTTGAACACTGAAGCTTTCTTT

J gene: TRBJ2-5
clone size: .
D gene: TRBD1
V gene: TRBV7-9
CDR3 length: 16
CDR3 protein: CASSLGDRGQQETQYF
CDR3 DNA: TGTGCCAGCAGCTTAGGCGACAGGGGGCAACAAGAGACCCAGTACTTC

J gene: TRBJ1-1
clone size: .
D gene: .
V gene: TRBV15
CDR3 length: 17
CDR3 protein: CATSRDLLGRLNTEAFF
CDR3 DNA: TGTGCCACCAGCAGAGATCTCTTGGGGCGGCTGAACACTGAAGCTTTCTTT

J gene: TRBJ2-3
clone size: few
D gene: .
V gene: TRBV2
CDR3 length: 16
CDR3 protein: CASDAWGEPSTDTQYF
CDR3 DNA: TGTGCCAGTGATGCTTGGGGGGAACCTAGCACAGATACGCAGTATTTT

J gene: TRBJ2-7
clone size: .
D gene: .
V gene: TRBV5-6
CDR3 length: 12
CDR3 protein: CASSLDTYEQYF
CDR3 DNA: TGTGCCAGCAGCTTAGATACATACGAGCAGTACTTC

J gene: TRBJ2-3
clone size: once
D gene: TRBD2
V gene: TRBV4-2
CDR3 length: 16
CDR3 protein: CASSVQLAGLTDTQYF
CDR3 DNA: TGTGCCAGCAGCGTCCAACTAGCGGGGCTCACAGATACGCAGTATTTT

J gene: TRBJ2-2
clone size: .
D gene: TRBD2
V gene: TRBV4-1
CDR3 length: 17
CDR3 protein: CASSHVTSGANTGELFF
CDR3 DNA: TGCGCCAGCAGCCATGTAACTAGCGGAGCTAACACCGGGGAGCTGTTTTTT

J gene: TRBJ1-5
clone size: few
D gene: TRBD1
V gene: TRBV7-9
CDR3 length: 15
CDR3 protein: CASSSGQGTLEPQHF
CDR3 DNA: TGTGCCAGCAGCTCCGGACAGGGGACGCTAGAGCCCCAGCATTTT

J gene: TRBJ1-1
clone size: .
D gene: .
V gene: TRBV21-1
CDR3 length: 17
CDR3 protein: CASRPCKGAGWCSEAFF
CDR3 DNA: TGTGCCAGCAGACCGTGCAAGGGGGCAGGGTGGTGTTCTGAAGCTTTCTTT

J gene: TRBJ1-4
clone size: .
D gene: TRBD1
V gene: TRBV28
CDR3 length: 15
CDR3 protein: CASTRGTGGNEKLFF
CDR3 DNA: TGTGCCAGCACCCGAGGGACAGGGGGAAATGAAAAACTGTTTTTT

J gene: TRBJ1-3
clone size: .
D gene: .
V gene: TRBV2
CDR3 length: 13
CDR3 protein: CASTLEIKRTIYF
CDR3 DNA: TGTGCCAGCACCCTCGAAATCAAGCGAACCATATATTTT

J gene: TRBJ1-6
clone size: .
D gene: .
V gene: TRBV6-5
CDR3 length: 14
CDR3 protein: CASRDSTGTKALHF
CDR3 DNA: TGTGCCAGCAGAGACTCTACAGGGACGAAGGCCCTCCACTTT